This TCR beta chain came from a study of OX40 agonist ivuxolimab in advanced cancers. General study results and limits: The study found that CD8+ T cells averaged more expanded clones than CD4+. Undetermined was the antigen specificity of the expanded peripheral T cells.

Collection of blood occurred at baseline, at cycle 4 day 1, and at cycle 7 day 1. Produced via immunoSEQ multiplex PCR; TCRdb's table is partial and in-frame only. The table shows over 85,000 clones, with under 90% occurring only once. Trimming cost V 0 bases and J 4 bases, with 10 bases left between them. Germline values: CDR1 SGDLS, CDR2 YYNGEE. There are 14 residues in the CDR3. Concerning this clone itself: The antigen remains undetermined.

This chain uses TRBV9 with TRBJ1-2; D is undetermined. The TCR originated in an adult with an advanced solid tumor such as melanoma, head and neck, liver or kidney cancer. Sequenced here: CD4+ or CD8+ T cells sorted from blood, sampled in a trial of the OX40 agonist ivuxolimab. As DNA, the CDR3 is TGTGCCAGCAGCGTAGGTCCGGGGTCCTATGGCTACACCTTC. Encoded protein: CASSVGPGSYGYTF.